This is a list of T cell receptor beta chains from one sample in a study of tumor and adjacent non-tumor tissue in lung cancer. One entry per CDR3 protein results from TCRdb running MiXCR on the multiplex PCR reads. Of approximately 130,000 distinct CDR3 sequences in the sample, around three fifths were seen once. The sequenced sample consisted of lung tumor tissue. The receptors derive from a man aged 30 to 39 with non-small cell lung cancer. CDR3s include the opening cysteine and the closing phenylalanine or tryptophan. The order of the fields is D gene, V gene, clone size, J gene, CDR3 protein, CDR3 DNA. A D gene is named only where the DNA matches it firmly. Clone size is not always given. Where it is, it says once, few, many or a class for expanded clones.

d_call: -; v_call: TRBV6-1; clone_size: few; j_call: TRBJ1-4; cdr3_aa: CASSPGHFNEKLFF; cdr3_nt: TGTGCCAGCAGTCCGGGACACTTTAATGAAAAACTGTTTTTT
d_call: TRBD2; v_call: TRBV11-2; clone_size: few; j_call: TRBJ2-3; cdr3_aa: CVSSLGSAGSTDRQYF; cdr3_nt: TGTGTCAGCAGCTTAGGGTCAGCGGGGAGCACAGATAGGCAGTATTTT
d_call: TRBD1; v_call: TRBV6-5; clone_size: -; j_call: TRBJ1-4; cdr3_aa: CACSSQGARVTSEKLFF; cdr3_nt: TGTGCCTGCAGTTCCCAGGGGGCGCGAGTAACTAGTGAAAAACTGTTTTTT
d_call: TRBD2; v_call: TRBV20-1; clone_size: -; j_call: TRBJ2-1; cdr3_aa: CSARDGFQWGGNEQIF; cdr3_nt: TGCAGTGCTAGAGATGGGTTCCAGTGGGGGGGGAATGAGCAGATCTTC
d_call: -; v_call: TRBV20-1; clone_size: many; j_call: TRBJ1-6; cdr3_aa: CSATDWRARDPPLHF; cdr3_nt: TGCAGTGCTACCGATTGGAGGGCGCGGGATCCACCCCTCCACTTT
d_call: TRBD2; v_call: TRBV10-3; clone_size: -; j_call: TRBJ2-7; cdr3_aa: CAISGGSGGRPSYEQYF; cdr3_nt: TGTGCCATCAGTGGCGGTAGCGGGGGCAGGCCTAGCTACGAGCAGTACTTC
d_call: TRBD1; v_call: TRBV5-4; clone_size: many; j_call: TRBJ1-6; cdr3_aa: CASSRSQGGTRSPLHF; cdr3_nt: TGTGCCAGCAGCCGATCCCAAGGGGGCACCAGATCACCCCTCCACTTT
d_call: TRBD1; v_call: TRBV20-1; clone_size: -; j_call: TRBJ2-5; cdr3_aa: CSVAPAHQEGAQNF; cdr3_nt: TGCAGTGTCGCCCCCGCCCACCAAGAGGGGGCCCAGAACTTC
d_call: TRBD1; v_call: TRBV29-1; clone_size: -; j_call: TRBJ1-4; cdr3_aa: CNVHTGAAEKLFF; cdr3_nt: TGCAACGTCCATACAGGGGCGGCCGAAAAACTGTTTTTT
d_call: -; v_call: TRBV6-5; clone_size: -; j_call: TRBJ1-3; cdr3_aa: CASRWERDPGNTIYF; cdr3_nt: TGTGCCAGCAGATGGGAGAGGGACCCTGGAAACACCATATATTTT
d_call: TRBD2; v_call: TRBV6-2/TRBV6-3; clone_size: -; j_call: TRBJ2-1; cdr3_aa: CAWYRSGANGQFF; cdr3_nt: TGTGCCTGGTACCGCAGCGGGGCCAATGGGCAGTTCTTC
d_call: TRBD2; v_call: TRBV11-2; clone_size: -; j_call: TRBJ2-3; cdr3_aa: CASSSGLAVGTDTHYF; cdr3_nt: TGTGCCAGCAGCAGCGGACTAGCGGTCGGCACAGATACGCACTATTTT
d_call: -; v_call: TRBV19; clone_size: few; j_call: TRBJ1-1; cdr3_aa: CASSIYSAEASF; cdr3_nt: TGTGCCAGTAGTATCTACAGCGCTGAAGCTTCCTTT
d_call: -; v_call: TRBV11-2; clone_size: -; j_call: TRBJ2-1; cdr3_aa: CASIQHRTIEQFF; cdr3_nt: TGTGCCAGCATCCAACACCGGACGATAGAGCAGTTCTTC
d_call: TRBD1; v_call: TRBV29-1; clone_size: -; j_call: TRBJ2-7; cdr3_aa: CSFEGGAEAGQGASGEQYF; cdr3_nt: TGCAGCTTTGAAGGTGGCGCGGAGGCTGGACAGGGGGCGTCGGGCGAGCAGTACTTC
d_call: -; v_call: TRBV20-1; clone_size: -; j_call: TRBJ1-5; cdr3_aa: CSAKGYLNQPQRF; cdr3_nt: TGCAGTGCTAAAGGATACCTCAATCAGCCCCAGCGTTTT
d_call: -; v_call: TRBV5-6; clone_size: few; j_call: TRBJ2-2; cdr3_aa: CASSFSNLNTGELFF; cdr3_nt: TGTGCCAGCAGCTTCTCCAATCTCAACACCGGGGAGCTGTTTTTT
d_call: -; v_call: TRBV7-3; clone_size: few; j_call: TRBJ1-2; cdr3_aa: CASSLGQGPNYGYTF; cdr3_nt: TGTGCCAGCAGCTTAGGTCAGGGGCCTAACTATGGCTACACCTTC
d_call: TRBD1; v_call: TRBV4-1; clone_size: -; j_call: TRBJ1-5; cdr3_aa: CAISQSQGNSNQPQHF; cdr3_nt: TGCGCCATCAGCCAGTCACAGGGGAATAGCAATCAGCCCCAACATTTT
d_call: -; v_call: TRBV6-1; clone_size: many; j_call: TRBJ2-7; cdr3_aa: CASNDRSSYEQYF; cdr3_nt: TGTGCCAGCAATGACAGGAGCTCCTACGAGCAGTACTTC
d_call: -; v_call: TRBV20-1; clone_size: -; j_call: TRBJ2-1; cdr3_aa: CSVRSSEDAGAYNEQFF; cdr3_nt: TGCAGTGTTAGATCATCGGAGGATGCGGGTGCGTACAATGAGCAGTTCTTC
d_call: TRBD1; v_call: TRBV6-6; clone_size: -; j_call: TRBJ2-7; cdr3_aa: CVSSRQGSSSYEQYF; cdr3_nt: TGTGTCAGCAGTCGACAGGGGTCGAGCTCCTACGAGCAGTACTTC
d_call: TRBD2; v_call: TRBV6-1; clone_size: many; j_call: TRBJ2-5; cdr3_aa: CASRLAGGPETQYF; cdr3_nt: TGTGCCAGCAGATTAGCGGGAGGGCCGGAGACCCAGTACTTC
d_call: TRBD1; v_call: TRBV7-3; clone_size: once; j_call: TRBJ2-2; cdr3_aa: CASSLGGQGANGGLFF; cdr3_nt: TGTGCCAGCAGCTTGGGAGGACAGGGGGCGAACGGGGGGCTGTTTTTT
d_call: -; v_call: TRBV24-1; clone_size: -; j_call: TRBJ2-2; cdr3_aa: CTTSNRGSSGELFF; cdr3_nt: TGTACCACCAGTAACAGAGGTTCCTCGGGGGAGCTGTTTTTT
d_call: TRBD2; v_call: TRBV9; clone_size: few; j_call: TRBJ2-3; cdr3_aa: CASSVATLSGTSTDTQYF; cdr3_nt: TGTGCCAGCAGCGTAGCGACTCTAAGCGGGACTAGCACAGATACGCAGTATTTT
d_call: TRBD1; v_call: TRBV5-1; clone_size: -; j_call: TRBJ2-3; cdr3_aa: CASSGDRIADTQYF; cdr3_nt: TGCGCCAGCAGCGGGGACAGGATAGCAGATACGCAGTATTTT
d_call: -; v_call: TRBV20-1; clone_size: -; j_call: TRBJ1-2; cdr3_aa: CSDKPTNCGYTF; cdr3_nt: TGCAGTGATAAACCGACTAACTGTGGCTACACCTTC
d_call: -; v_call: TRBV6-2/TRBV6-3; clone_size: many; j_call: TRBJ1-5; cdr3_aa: CASRLGASQPQHF; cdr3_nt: TGTGCCAGCAGATTGGGGGCGAGTCAGCCCCAGCATTTT
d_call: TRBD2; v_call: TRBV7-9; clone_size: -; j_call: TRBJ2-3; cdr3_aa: CASSLALGWSSGSIADTQYF; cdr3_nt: TGTGCCAGCAGCTTAGCGCTTGGTTGGTCTAGCGGGAGTATCGCAGATACGCAGTATTTT
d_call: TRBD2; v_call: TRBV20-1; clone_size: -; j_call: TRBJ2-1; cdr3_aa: CSVLTGTSILHEQFF; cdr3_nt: TGCAGTGTCCTGACCGGGACTAGCATTCTTCATGAGCAGTTCTTC
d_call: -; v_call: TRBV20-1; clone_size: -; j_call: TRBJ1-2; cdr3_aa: CSARLGTGFGYTF; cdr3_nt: TGCAGTGCTAGACTGGGGACGGGCTTTGGTTACACCTTC
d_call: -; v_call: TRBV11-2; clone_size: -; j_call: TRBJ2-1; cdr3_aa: CASSNNLRSDPFF; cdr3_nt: TGTGCCAGCAGCAACAATTTGCGTTCTGATCCGTTCTTC
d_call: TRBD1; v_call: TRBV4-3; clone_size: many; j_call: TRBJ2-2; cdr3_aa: CASSQATGAVNTGELFF; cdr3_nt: TGCGCCAGCAGCCAGGCGACAGGGGCAGTTAACACCGGGGAGCTGTTTTTT
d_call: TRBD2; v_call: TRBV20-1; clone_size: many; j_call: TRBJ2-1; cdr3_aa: CSAQTSGRSTYNEQFF; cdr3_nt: TGCAGTGCCCAGACTAGCGGCAGGTCAACCTACAATGAGCAGTTCTTC
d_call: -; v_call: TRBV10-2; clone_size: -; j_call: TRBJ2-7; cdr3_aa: CASLSGPGGSYEQCF; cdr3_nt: TGCGCCAGCTTGTCGGGCCCCGGGGGCTCCTACGAGCAGTGCTTC
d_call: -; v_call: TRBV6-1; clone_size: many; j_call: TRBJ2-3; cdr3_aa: CASSELAGERDTQYF; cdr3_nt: TGTGCCAGCAGTGAATTGGCAGGCGAACGGGATACGCAGTATTTT
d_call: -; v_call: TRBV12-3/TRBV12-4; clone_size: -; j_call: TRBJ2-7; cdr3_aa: CASSLERGPRGEQYF; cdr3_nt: TGTGCCAGCAGTTTAGAACGCGGCCCAAGGGGCGAGCAGTACTTC
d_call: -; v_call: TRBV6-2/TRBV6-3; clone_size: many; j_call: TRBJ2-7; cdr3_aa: CASREPGQEDEQYF; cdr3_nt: TGTGCCAGCAGAGAACCGGGACAAGAGGACGAGCAGTACTTC
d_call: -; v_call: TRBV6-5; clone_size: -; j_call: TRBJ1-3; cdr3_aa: CGSSYEDGANTIYF; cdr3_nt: TGTGGCAGCAGTTACGAGGATGGTGCGAACACCATATATTTT
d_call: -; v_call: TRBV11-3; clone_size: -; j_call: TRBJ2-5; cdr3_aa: CASSRVYQDAQYF; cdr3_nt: TGTGCCAGCAGCAGAGTGTACCAAGATGCCCAGTACTTC
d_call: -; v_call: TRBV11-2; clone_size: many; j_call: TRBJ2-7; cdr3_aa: CASSLGQVGQYF; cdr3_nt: TGTGCCAGCAGCTTAGGACAGGTCGGGCAGTACTTC
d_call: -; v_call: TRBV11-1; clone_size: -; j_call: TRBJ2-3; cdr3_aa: CASSAGTLASTDMQYF; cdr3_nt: TGTGCCAGCAGCGCAGGAACTCTAGCAAGCACAGATATGCAGTATTTT
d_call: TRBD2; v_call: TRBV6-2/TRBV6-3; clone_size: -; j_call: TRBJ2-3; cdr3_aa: CTSSPGLAGTRTDTHYF; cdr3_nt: TGTACCAGCAGTCCGGGACTAGCGGGGACTCGCACAGATACGCATTATTTT
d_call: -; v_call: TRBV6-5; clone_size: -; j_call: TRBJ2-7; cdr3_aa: CASSYDSRGIYEQYF; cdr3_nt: TGTGCCAGCAGTTACGATTCAAGAGGAATCTACGAGCAGTACTTC
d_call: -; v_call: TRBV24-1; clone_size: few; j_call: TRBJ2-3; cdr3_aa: CATSDATDSTDTQYF; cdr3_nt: TGTGCCACCAGTGATGCAACCGACAGCACAGATACGCAGTATTTT
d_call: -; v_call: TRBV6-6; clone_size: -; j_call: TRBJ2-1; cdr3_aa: CVSSSSSGRGYNEHFF; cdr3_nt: TGTGTCAGCAGCTCCTCAAGCGGGCGGGGTTACAATGAGCACTTCTTC
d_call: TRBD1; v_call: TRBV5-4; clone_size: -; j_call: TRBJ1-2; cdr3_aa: CASRSGTGYGYTF; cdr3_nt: TGTGCTAGTAGGTCCGGGACAGGGTATGGCTACACCTTC
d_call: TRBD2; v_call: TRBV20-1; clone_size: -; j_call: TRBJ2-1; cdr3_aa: CSASLAGGYNEQFF; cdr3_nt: TGCAGTGCTTCACTAGCGGGAGGTTACAATGAGCAGTTCTTC
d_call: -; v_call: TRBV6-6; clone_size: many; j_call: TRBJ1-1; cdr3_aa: CASSYTDTEAFF; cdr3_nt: TGTGCCAGCAGTTACACGGACACTGAAGCTTTCTTT
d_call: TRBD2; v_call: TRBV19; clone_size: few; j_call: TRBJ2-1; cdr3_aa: CASSMLAGENEQFF; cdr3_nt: TGTGCCAGTAGTATGTTAGCGGGAGAGAATGAGCAGTTCTTC
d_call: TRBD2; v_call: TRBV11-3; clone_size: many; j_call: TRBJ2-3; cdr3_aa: CASSLPPGLPATDTQYF; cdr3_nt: TGTGCCAGCAGCCTTCCGCCGGGACTACCAGCCACAGATACGCAGTATTTT
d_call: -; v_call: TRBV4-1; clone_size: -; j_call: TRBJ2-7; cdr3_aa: CASNQEASGLTYDQYF; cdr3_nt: TGCGCCAGCAACCAAGAAGCCAGCGGGTTAACCTACGATCAGTACTTC
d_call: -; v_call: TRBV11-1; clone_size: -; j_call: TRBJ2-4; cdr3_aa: CTSTHSGRATKNVQYF; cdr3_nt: TGTACCAGCACCCACTCAGGCAGGGCGACCAAAAACGTTCAGTATTTC
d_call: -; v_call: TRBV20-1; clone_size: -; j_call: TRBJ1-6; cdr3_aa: CSTRASDRSSYNSPLHF; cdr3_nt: TGCAGTACTAGAGCCTCCGATAGGAGCTCCTATAATTCACCCCTCCACTTT